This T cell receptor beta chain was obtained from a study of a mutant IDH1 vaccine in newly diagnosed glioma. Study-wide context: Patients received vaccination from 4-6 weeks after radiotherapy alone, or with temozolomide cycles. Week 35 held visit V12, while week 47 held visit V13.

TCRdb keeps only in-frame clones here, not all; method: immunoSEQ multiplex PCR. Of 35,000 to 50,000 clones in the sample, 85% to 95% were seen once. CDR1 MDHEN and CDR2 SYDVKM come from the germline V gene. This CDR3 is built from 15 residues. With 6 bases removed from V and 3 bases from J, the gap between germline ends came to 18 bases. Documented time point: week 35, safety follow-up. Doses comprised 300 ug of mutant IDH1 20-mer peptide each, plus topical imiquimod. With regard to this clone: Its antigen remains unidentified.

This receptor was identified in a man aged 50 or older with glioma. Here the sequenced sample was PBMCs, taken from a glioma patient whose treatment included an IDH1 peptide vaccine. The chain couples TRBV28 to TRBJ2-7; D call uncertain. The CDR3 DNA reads TGTGCCAGCAGCCCCCTTCGGCAGCAGCGCTACGAGCAGTACTTC. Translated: CASSPLRQQRYEQYF.